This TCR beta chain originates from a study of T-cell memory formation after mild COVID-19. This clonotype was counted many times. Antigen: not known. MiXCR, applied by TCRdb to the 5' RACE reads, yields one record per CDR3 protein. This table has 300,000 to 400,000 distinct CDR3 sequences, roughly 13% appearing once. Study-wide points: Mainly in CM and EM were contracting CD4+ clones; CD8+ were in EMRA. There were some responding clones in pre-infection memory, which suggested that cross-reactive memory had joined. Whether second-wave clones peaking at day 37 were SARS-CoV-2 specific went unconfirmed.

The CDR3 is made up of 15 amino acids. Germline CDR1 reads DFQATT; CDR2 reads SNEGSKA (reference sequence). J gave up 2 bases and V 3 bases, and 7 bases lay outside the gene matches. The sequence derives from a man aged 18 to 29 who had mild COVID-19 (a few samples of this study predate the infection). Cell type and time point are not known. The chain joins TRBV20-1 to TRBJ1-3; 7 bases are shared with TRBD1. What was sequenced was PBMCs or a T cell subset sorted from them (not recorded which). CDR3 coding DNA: TGCAGTGCTAGGGTTACCACAGGGGCTGGAAACACCATATATTTT. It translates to CSARVTTGAGNTIYF.